Listed below are T cell receptor beta chains from one sample, sequenced in a study of early T cells in non-severe SARS-CoV-2 infection. TCRdb re-called the 5' RACE reads with MiXCR, one entry per CDR3 protein. This table holds tens of thousands of distinct CDR3 sequences, 9.4% found once. Sequences were derived from whole blood, sampled at baseline. The receptor source for this set is an adult who was a healthcare worker with PCR-confirmed SARS-CoV-2 infection or an uninfected control (not recorded which). The CDR3 runs from the conserved cysteine through the conserved F or W. A D gene is named only where the DNA matches it firmly. Rows give clone size only sometimes, using once, few, many, or a class for an expanded clone.

J gene: TRBJ1-1; clone size: many; D gene: TRBD1; V gene: TRBV7-6; CDR3 DNA: TGTGCCAGCAGCTTAGGTAGACAGGGAAAAGCTTTCTTT; CDR3 protein: CASSLGRQGKAFF
J gene: TRBJ2-7; clone size: few; D gene: NA; V gene: TRBV5-1; CDR3 DNA: TGCGCCAGCAGCTCGGCTAGCTTCAGGCAGTACTTC; CDR3 protein: CASSSASFRQYF
J gene: TRBJ1-2; clone size: few; D gene: TRBD1; V gene: TRBV11-2; CDR3 DNA: TGTGCCAGCAGCGCGGACAGGGGCTATGGCTACACCTTC; CDR3 protein: CASSADRGYGYTF
J gene: TRBJ2-2; clone size: medium-sized; D gene: NA; V gene: TRBV29-1; CDR3 DNA: TGCAGCGTGCCCCGGGGGACGAACACCGGGGAGCTGTTTTTT; CDR3 protein: CSVPRGTNTGELFF
J gene: TRBJ2-1; clone size: NA; D gene: NA; V gene: TRBV12-2; CDR3 DNA: TGTGCAAGTCGCTTACCCCCTCGGCCTAGCGGGATACACAATGAGCAGTTCTTC; CDR3 protein: CASRLPPRPSGIHNEQFF
J gene: TRBJ2-3; clone size: NA; D gene: NA; V gene: TRBV6-1; CDR3 DNA: TGTGCCAGCTTTCCTGGCTCGACAGCCACAGATACGCAGTATTTT; CDR3 protein: CASFPGSTATDTQYF
J gene: TRBJ2-3; clone size: NA; D gene: NA; V gene: TRBV7-2; CDR3 DNA: TGTGCCAGCAGCTTATCCTACACTCAATACGGGCGGTATTTT; CDR3 protein: CASSLSYTQYGRYF
J gene: TRBJ2-3; clone size: many; D gene: TRBD1; V gene: TRBV6-1; CDR3 DNA: TGTGCCAGCAGCCCGTCCGTCCCGGGACAGGGAACAGATACGCAGTATTTT; CDR3 protein: CASSPSVPGQGTDTQYF
J gene: TRBJ1-1; clone size: many; D gene: NA; V gene: TRBV12-5; CDR3 DNA: TGTGCTAGTGGTTTGCCGACAGTGAACACTGAAGCTTTCTTT; CDR3 protein: CASGLPTVNTEAFF
J gene: TRBJ2-3; clone size: many; D gene: TRBD2; V gene: TRBV7-6; CDR3 DNA: TGTGCCAGCAGCCCTAGCGGGACTGTGTTGGTGCAGTATTTT; CDR3 protein: CASSPSGTVLVQYF
J gene: TRBJ2-2; clone size: few; D gene: NA; V gene: TRBV11-2; CDR3 DNA: TGTGCCAGCAGCTATCCGGGGAAGACCGGGGAGCTGTTTTTT; CDR3 protein: CASSYPGKTGELFF
J gene: TRBJ2-7; clone size: NA; D gene: TRBD2; V gene: TRBV20-1; CDR3 DNA: TGCAGTGCCAAGACTAGCGGGGGAACCAACGAGCAGTACTTC; CDR3 protein: CSAKTSGGTNEQYF
J gene: TRBJ1-5; clone size: many; D gene: TRBD1; V gene: TRBV7-2; CDR3 DNA: TGTGCCAGCAGCTTCGACAGGGGGCAGCCCCAGCATTTT; CDR3 protein: CASSFDRGQPQHF
J gene: TRBJ2-7; clone size: medium-sized; D gene: NA; V gene: TRBV7-6; CDR3 DNA: TGTGCCAGCAGCTCCCTCGGCCAGGGACTCGGACCCTCCTACGAGCAGTACTTC; CDR3 protein: CASSSLGQGLGPSYEQYF
J gene: TRBJ2-1; clone size: few; D gene: NA; V gene: TRBV7-2; CDR3 DNA: TGTGCCAGCAGCTTAGATACGGGGGTGCGTGAGCAGTTCTTC; CDR3 protein: CASSLDTGVREQFF
J gene: TRBJ2-7; clone size: NA; D gene: NA; V gene: TRBV6-2/TRBV6-3; CDR3 DNA: TGTGCCACCAACCGGGACCCTTCCTACGAGCAGTACTTC; CDR3 protein: CATNRDPSYEQYF
J gene: TRBJ1-1; clone size: NA; D gene: NA; V gene: TRBV6-5; CDR3 DNA: TGTGCCAGCAGTTACAAGGGAAGTACTGAAGCTTTCTTT; CDR3 protein: CASSYKGSTEAFF
J gene: TRBJ2-3; clone size: few; D gene: NA; V gene: TRBV2; CDR3 DNA: TGTGCCAGCTCGGAATCATTGACAGGCACAGATACGCAGTATTTT; CDR3 protein: CASSESLTGTDTQYF
J gene: TRBJ2-7; clone size: once; D gene: NA; V gene: TRBV14; CDR3 DNA: TGTGCCAGCAGCCGTATGGACAACTACGAGCAGTACTTC; CDR3 protein: CASSRMDNYEQYF
J gene: TRBJ2-1; clone size: many; D gene: TRBD1; V gene: TRBV10-3; CDR3 DNA: TGTGCCATCAGTAAGGGACAGGGAGATGAGCAGTTCTTC; CDR3 protein: CAISKGQGDEQFF
J gene: TRBJ1-2; clone size: NA; D gene: TRBD1; V gene: TRBV5-8; CDR3 DNA: TGTGCCAGCAGTGTTGGACAGGGAATTTATGGCTACACCTTC; CDR3 protein: CASSVGQGIYGYTF
J gene: TRBJ2-7; clone size: many; D gene: NA; V gene: TRBV2; CDR3 DNA: TGTGCCAGCAACAGGTGGGCAGGAGACTACGAGCAGTACTTC; CDR3 protein: CASNRWAGDYEQYF
J gene: TRBJ1-3; clone size: NA; D gene: NA; V gene: TRBV7-8; CDR3 DNA: TGTGCCAGCAGCTTAGCGTCCCTCGTTGGAAACACCATATATTTT; CDR3 protein: CASSLASLVGNTIYF
J gene: TRBJ2-7; clone size: many; D gene: NA; V gene: TRBV7-2; CDR3 DNA: TGTGCCAGCAGCACCCTAACTCCGACATGGCAGTACGAGCAGTACTTC; CDR3 protein: CASSTLTPTWQYEQYF
J gene: TRBJ1-6; clone size: many; D gene: NA; V gene: TRBV5-5; CDR3 DNA: TGTGCCAGCAGCTTGGCCGGGGGAAACTATAATTCACCCCTCCACTTT; CDR3 protein: CASSLAGGNYNSPLHF
J gene: TRBJ2-2; clone size: few; D gene: TRBD1; V gene: TRBV7-2; CDR3 DNA: TGTGCCAGCAGCCCGCAACAGGGGGCGCTGATCGGGGAGCTGTTTTTT; CDR3 protein: CASSPQQGALIGELFF
J gene: TRBJ2-3; clone size: NA; D gene: TRBD1; V gene: TRBV5-4; CDR3 DNA: TGTGCCAGCAGCGGTGGACAGGGACGGGGCACAGATACGCAGTATTTT; CDR3 protein: CASSGGQGRGTDTQYF
J gene: TRBJ1-5; clone size: NA; D gene: TRBD1; V gene: TRBV19; CDR3 DNA: TGTGCCAGTAGTATAGGGACAGGGAAACCGTATCAGCCCCAGCATTTT; CDR3 protein: CASSIGTGKPYQPQHF
J gene: TRBJ2-7; clone size: medium-sized; D gene: TRBD1; V gene: TRBV20-1; CDR3 DNA: TGCAGTGCTAGCGGGACAGAGAGCTCCTACGAGCAGTACTTC; CDR3 protein: CSASGTESSYEQYF
J gene: TRBJ2-2; clone size: few; D gene: TRBD2; V gene: TRBV4-2; CDR3 DNA: TGTGCCAGCAGCCAAACCCTACTAGCGTCTGCCGGGGAGCTGTTTTTT; CDR3 protein: CASSQTLLASAGELFF
J gene: TRBJ1-1; clone size: many; D gene: NA; V gene: TRBV11-2; CDR3 DNA: TGTGCCAGCAGCAATATGGGGGCAAGCACTGAAGCTTTCTTT; CDR3 protein: CASSNMGASTEAFF
J gene: TRBJ1-4; clone size: few; D gene: NA; V gene: TRBV7-2; CDR3 DNA: TGTGCCAGCAGCTTCTACAGGGACAACGAAAAACTGTTTTTT; CDR3 protein: CASSFYRDNEKLFF
J gene: TRBJ2-1; clone size: many; D gene: TRBD2; V gene: TRBV5-1; CDR3 DNA: TGCGCCAGCAGCTTGAGGCTAGCGGGAGGTAATGAGCAGTTCTTC; CDR3 protein: CASSLRLAGGNEQFF
J gene: TRBJ2-3; clone size: NA; D gene: NA; V gene: TRBV20-1; CDR3 DNA: TGCAGTGCTACACGGACAGGAGGGAAAGCAGATACGCAGTATTTT; CDR3 protein: CSATRTGGKADTQYF
J gene: TRBJ2-2; clone size: many; D gene: NA; V gene: TRBV5-1; CDR3 DNA: TGCGCCAGCAGCTTGGATGGACAGACAACGAACACCGGGGAGCTGTTTTTT; CDR3 protein: CASSLDGQTTNTGELFF
J gene: TRBJ2-5; clone size: many; D gene: NA; V gene: TRBV13; CDR3 DNA: TGTGCCAGCAGCCGCTCCGGGCCCCAAGAGACCCAGTACTTC; CDR3 protein: CASSRSGPQETQYF
J gene: TRBJ2-1; clone size: many; D gene: NA; V gene: TRBV5-8; CDR3 DNA: TGTGCCAGCAGCTCCCGGGCCTCAGACGGTCTTGAGCAGTTCTTC; CDR3 protein: CASSSRASDGLEQFF
J gene: TRBJ2-5; clone size: many; D gene: TRBD2; V gene: TRBV2; CDR3 DNA: TGTGCCAGCAGTGTACGCGGGGGAGACCAAGAGACCCAGTACTTC; CDR3 protein: CASSVRGGDQETQYF
J gene: TRBJ2-3; clone size: few; D gene: NA; V gene: TRBV12-3/TRBV12-4; CDR3 DNA: TGTGCCAGCATGCCAAGCAGTGTTGTATTAACAGATACGCAGTATTTT; CDR3 protein: CASMPSSVVLTDTQYF
J gene: TRBJ1-5; clone size: many; D gene: NA; V gene: TRBV7-8; CDR3 DNA: TGTGCCAGCAGCTTATTCGATCAGCCCCAGCATTTT; CDR3 protein: CASSLFDQPQHF
J gene: TRBJ2-7; clone size: once; D gene: NA; V gene: TRBV19; CDR3 DNA: TGTGCCAGTAGTATATACCCCTCGGCAGGTCGGGACGAGCAGTACTTC; CDR3 protein: CASSIYPSAGRDEQYF
J gene: TRBJ2-7; clone size: few; D gene: TRBD2; V gene: TRBV18; CDR3 DNA: TGTGCCAGCTCACCTACGGGACTAGCGGGAGTAGGGCCCTACGAGCAGTACTTC; CDR3 protein: CASSPTGLAGVGPYEQYF
J gene: TRBJ2-5; clone size: few; D gene: NA; V gene: TRBV7-8; CDR3 DNA: TGTGCCAGCAGCTTAGTGAGACCTGAAGAGACCCAGTACTTC; CDR3 protein: CASSLVRPEETQYF
J gene: TRBJ1-2; clone size: many; D gene: TRBD1; V gene: TRBV6-6; CDR3 DNA: TGTGCCAGCAGTTACGGGACAGGGATCCTCGCGGATGGCTACACCTTC; CDR3 protein: CASSYGTGILADGYTF
J gene: TRBJ2-3; clone size: NA; D gene: NA; V gene: TRBV11-3; CDR3 DNA: TGTGCCAGCAGCTTAAGGGGGACTAGCACAGATACGCAGTATTTT; CDR3 protein: CASSLRGTSTDTQYF